This T cell receptor beta chain was captured by sequencing in a study of cytomegalovirus exposure and HLA in healthy donors. Trimming at V came to 5 bases and at J to 5 bases, leaving 11 bases not matched to a gene. Germline CDR1 reads MDHEN; CDR2 reads SYDVKM. This CDR3 spans 16 amino acids. The repertoire was sequenced with immunoSEQ multiplex PCR; TCRdb's copy has only in-frame clones and lacks some. The repertoire includes 100,000 to 150,000 clones, 85% to 95% of them detected once, and roughly 1.2% sits in the top ten. The sample consisted of PBMCs. The chain joins TRBV28 to TRBJ2-5; 10 bases agree with TRBD1. The clonotype was recovered from a woman under 30 in good health and CMV-seronegative. The CDR3 is CASSPSDRDRGETQYF. The DNA of the CDR3 is TGTGCCAGCAGTCCATCAGACCGGGACAGGGGTGAGACCCAGTACTTC.